The clone carrying this TCR beta chain was seen more than once but under ten times. Its cognate antigen is unknown. This sample was taken from a study of blood T cells in healthy people across ages. Study-wide findings and caveats: There was a strong correlation between TCR beta diversity and naive T cell percentage. In older individuals, TCR beta diversity per million T cells was lower, falling roughly linearly with age. Shifts in expanded clonotypes may have been confounded by donor CMV status, which was unknown.

The J segment lost 7 bases and the V segment lost 4 bases, leaving 9 bases of the junction unmatched. From germline, CDR1 is DFQATT and CDR2 SNEGSKA (reference sequence). The CDR3 length is 14 residues. Each sample yielded at least 6.5 million isolated PBMCs. For the second PCR, which ran for 7 to 11 cycles, a sample-barcoded 5' primer and a J-beta primer mix were used. TCRdb reprocessed the 5' RACE reads with MiXCR, giving one entry per CDR3 protein. The data show 1,500,000 or so distinct CDR3 sequences, approximately 60% seen once. The rearrangement uses TRBV20-1 and TRBJ2-1; TRBD2 matches at 8 bases. Material: blood. The receptor was isolated from a man younger than 30 in good health. The CDR3 bases are TGCAGTGCTAAGCCAGCGGGAGCTACTAATGAGCAGTTCTTC. Amino acid sequence: CSAKPAGATNEQFF.